Presented here are 12 T cell receptor beta chains from one specimen sequenced in a study of CD8 T cells in Susac syndrome. RNA in amounts of roughly 0.5 to 1 ug was reverse transcribed with random hexamers. TCRdb re-analysed the immunoSEQ multiplex PCR reads in MiXCR, keeping a single row per CDR3 protein. This sample yields some 260,000 distinct CDR3 sequences, of which roughly 93% are seen a single time; 0.06% to 0.08% belongs to the top ten. The specimen was CD4+ T cells from PBMCs. These TCRs come from a human donor with multiple sclerosis.

The rearrangement uses TRBV28 and TRBJ2-2; 8 positions agree with TRBD2. The CDR3 covers 17 residues. J gave up 6 bases and V 6 bases, and 15 bases lay outside the gene matches. CDR1 is MDHEN and CDR2 is SYDVKM in the germline V gene. CDR3 loop: CASSQRVGGADPGELFF. The DNA of the CDR3 is TGTGCCAGCAGCCAACGGGTCGGGGGGGCCGATCCCGGGGAGCTGTTTTTT.

The chain links TRBV20-1 to TRBJ1-5; 11 nucleotides align to TRBD1. The ends lost 6 bases at V and 4 bases at J; junction bases unmatched: 8. Germline V gene lookup returns CDR1 DFQATT and CDR2 SNEGSKA (reference sequence). The CDR3 loop spans 15 amino acids. The chain's CDR3 is CSARTGGVWNQPQHF. The CDR3 bases are TGCAGTGCCAGGACAGGGGGCGTATGGAATCAGCCCCAGCATTTT.

This chain joins TRBV12-3 or TRBV12-4 and TRBJ2-1; D is uncertain. V lost 6 bases to trimming and J lost 0 bases, with 6 bases between them. This CDR3 spans 13 amino acids. The CDR3 spells CASRRSSYNEQFF. The CDR3 coding sequence is TGTGCCAGCAGGCGGAGCTCCTACAATGAGCAGTTCTTC.

This chain uses TRBV5-1 with TRBJ2-4; D is perhaps TRBD2 (5 bases). The germline V gene encodes CDR1 SGHRS and CDR2 YFSETQ. V lost 4 bases, J lost 4 bases, and 12 bases lay in between. The CDR3 is made up of 14 amino acids. CDR3 sequence reads: CASSLDSVKNIQYF. The CDR3 nucleotides are TGCGCCAGCAGCCTGGACTCAGTAAAAAACATTCAGTACTTC.

The V call is TRBV7-2, the J call TRBJ2-7; 11 bases are a match to TRBD1. The length of the CDR3 is 14 residues. V trimming: 5 bases; J trimming: 4 bases; junction bases outside the gene matches: 4. CDR1 SGHTA and CDR2 FQGNSA come from the germline V gene. The CDR3 spells CASSKGQGGYEQYF. Here the CDR3 DNA reads TGTGCCAGCAGCAAGGGACAGGGGGGGTACGAGCAGTACTTC.

The chain uses TRBV3-1 and TRBJ2-5; 8 nucleotides match TRBD2. The CDR3 consists of 16 residues. Germline CDR1 LGHDT, CDR2 YNNKEL (reference sequence). V shed 0 bases and J 2 bases; nucleotides not matched to a gene: 5. The CDR3 DNA reads TGTGCCAGCAGCCAAGATCCCGGGAGGGTTCAAGAGACCCAGTACTTC. Protein: CASSQDPGRVQETQYF.

The chain is built from TRBV24-1 and TRBJ1-1, with TRBD1 as a possible D gene (5 bases). V gave up 7 bases and J gave up 13 bases, with 27 bases separating them. Germline V CDR1 and CDR2: KGHDR, SFDVKD. The CDR3 spans 15 residues. The CDR3 DNA reads TGTGCCACCAGCGCCCGGGACCCTTGGGGACTGAAGCTTTTCTTT. This gives the protein CATSARDPWGLKLFF.

The V call is TRBV11-3, the J call TRBJ2-2; D gene ambiguous. The V end was cut by 4 bases, the J end by 5 bases, with 17 bases between. CDR1 is SGHNT, CDR2 YENEEA, per germline. This CDR3 has 16 residues. This CDR3 reads CASSSSRQGDTGELFF. The CDR3, as DNA: TGTGCCAGCAGCTCGAGCCGACAAGGTGATACCGGGGAGCTGTTTTTT.

This clonotype was detected once. CDR3 amino acids: CSASVGTSYNSPLHF. CDR3 DNA: TGCAGTGCCTCCGTAGGGACGTCCTATAATTCACCCCTCCACTTT. This chain connects TRBV20-1 to TRBJ1-6; a possible D gene is TRBD1 (5 bases). The ends were cut back, 6 bases at V and 1 base at J, with 13 bases in the middle. CDR1 DFQATT and CDR2 SNEGSKA come from the germline V gene (reference sequence). The CDR3 is 15 amino acids.

V and J are TRBV5-1 and TRBJ2-1; 10 positions agree with TRBD2. V lost 0 bases, J lost 6 bases, and 9 bases stayed unmatched. This CDR3 spans 17 amino acids. Germline-derived CDR1 and CDR2 are SGHRS and YFSETQ. The CDR3 here is CASSLALAGAHVNEQFF. The DNA of the CDR3 is TGCGCCAGCAGCTTGGCTCTAGCGGGAGCTCACGTCAATGAGCAGTTCTTC.

This chain connects TRBV5-1 to TRBJ2-3, with D unresolved. V was clipped by 7 bases and J by 4 bases, with 7 bases between them. CDR1 is SGHRS, CDR2 YFSETQ, per germline. The CDR3 loop spans 11 amino acids. The CDR3 coding sequence is TGCGCCAGCTCTGGACCAGATACGCAGTATTTT. Protein: CASSGPDTQYF.

The chain is built from TRBV27 and TRBJ2-2, with 7 bases aligning to TRBD1. Germline V gene data show CDR1 as MNHEY and CDR2 as SMNVEV (reference sequence). Trimming cost V 5 bases and J 4 bases; bases outside gene matches: 16. There are 18 residues in the CDR3. The CDR3 region is CASSRWTGWGTTTGELFF. The CDR3 coding sequence is TGTGCCAGCAGTAGGTGGACAGGTTGGGGGACGACCACCGGGGAGCTGTTTTTT.